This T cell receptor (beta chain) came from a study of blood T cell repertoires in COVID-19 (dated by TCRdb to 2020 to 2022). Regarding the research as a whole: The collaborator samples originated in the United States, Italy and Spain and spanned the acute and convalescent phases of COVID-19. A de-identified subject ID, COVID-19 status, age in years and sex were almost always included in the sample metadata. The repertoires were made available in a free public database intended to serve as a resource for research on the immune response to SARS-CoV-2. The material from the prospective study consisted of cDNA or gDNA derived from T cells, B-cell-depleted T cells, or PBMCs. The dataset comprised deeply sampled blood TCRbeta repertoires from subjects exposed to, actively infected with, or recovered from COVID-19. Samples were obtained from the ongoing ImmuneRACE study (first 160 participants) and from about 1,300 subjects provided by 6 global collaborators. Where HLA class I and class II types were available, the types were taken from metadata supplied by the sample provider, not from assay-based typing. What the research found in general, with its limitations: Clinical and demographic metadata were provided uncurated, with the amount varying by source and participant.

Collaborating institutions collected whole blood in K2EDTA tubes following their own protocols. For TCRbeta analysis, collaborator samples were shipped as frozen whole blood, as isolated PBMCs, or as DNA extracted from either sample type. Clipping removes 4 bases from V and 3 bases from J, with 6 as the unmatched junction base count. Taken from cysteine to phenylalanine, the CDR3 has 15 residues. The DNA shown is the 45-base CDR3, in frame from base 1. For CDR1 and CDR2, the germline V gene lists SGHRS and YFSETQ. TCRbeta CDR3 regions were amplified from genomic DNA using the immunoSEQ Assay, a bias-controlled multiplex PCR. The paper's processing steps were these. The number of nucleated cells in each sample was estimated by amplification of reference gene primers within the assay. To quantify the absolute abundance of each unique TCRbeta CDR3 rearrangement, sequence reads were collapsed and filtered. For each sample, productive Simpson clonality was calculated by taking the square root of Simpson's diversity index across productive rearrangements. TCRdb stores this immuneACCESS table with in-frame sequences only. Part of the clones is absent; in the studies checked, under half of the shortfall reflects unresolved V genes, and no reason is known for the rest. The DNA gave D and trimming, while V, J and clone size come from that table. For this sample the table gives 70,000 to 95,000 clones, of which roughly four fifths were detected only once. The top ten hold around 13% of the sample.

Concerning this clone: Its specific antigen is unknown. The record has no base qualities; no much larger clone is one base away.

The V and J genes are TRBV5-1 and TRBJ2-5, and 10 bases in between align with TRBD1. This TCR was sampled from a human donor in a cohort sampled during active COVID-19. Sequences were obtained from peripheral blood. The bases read TGCGCCAGCAGCCTTCTTGGGACAGGGGAAGAGACCCAGTACTTC. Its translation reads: CASSLLGTGEETQYF.